This T cell receptor beta chain was documented in a study of control samples from healthy donors and cancer patients (TCRdb year 2020). Libraries came from the immunoSEQ multiplex PCR assay. As stored in TCRdb, this immuneACCESS dataset retains in-frame rearrangements with V and J assigned. A fraction of the clones does not appear; measured against another copy, unresolved V genes explain less than half of the discrepancy, and the remainder lacks a known reason. The sample includes around 170,000 clones, with around nine tenths observed a single time. Of the sample, 4.5% to 6% is held by the ten largest clones. Spanning cysteine to phenylalanine, the CDR3 consists of 14 amino acids. CDR3 DNA is the only sequence kept; it has 42 bases, read in frame from the first base. The junction carries 14 bases between V and J, which are trimmed by 4 bases and 8 bases respectively. CDR1 and CDR2 are read off the germline V gene as SGHTA and FQGNSA.

As regards this clone: What antigen it recognizes has not been identified. Within one base of it there is no much larger clone, and no base qualities were kept.

Source material: blood. Recombination connected TRBV7-2 to TRBJ1-4; the best D guess is TRBD1, with 6 bases matching. The TCR sequence derives from a woman younger than 45 in good health. The nucleotide sequence reads TGTGCCAGCAGCTCTCGGGACACAGACGAAAAACTGTTTTTT. Its product reads: CASSSRDTDEKLFF.